This TCR beta chain was recorded in a study of cytomegalovirus exposure and HLA in healthy donors. Samples came from healthy bone marrow donors. At collection, donors were nominally healthy, but unrecorded immune exposures were probable. PCR was performed using 60 Vbeta and 13 Jbeta primers. Produced via immunoSEQ multiplex PCR; TCRdb's table is partial and in-frame only. Of about 160,000 clones in the sample, just under 80% were seen once. Sequencing was performed on PBMCs. This receptor was identified in a man between 18 and 29 years old in good health and CMV-seropositive.

The CDR3 region has the DNA TGCGCCAGCAGTCCCGGAGGGAAAGAGACCCAGTACTTC. Its translation: CASSPGGKETQYF. V gene TRBV10-1 combines with J gene TRBJ2-5; perhaps TRBD2 as D (6 bases). Germline V lookup: CDR1 WNHNN, CDR2 SYGVQD (reference sequence). This CDR3 region has 13 residues. Trimming left V 5 bases short and J 3 bases short, with 10 bases between.